This T cell receptor (beta chain) was observed in a study of blood T cells in healthy people across ages. Isolated per sample were at least 6 million PBMCs. Combining a sample-barcoded 5' primer with a J-beta primer mix, a second PCR ran for roughly 6 to 12 cycles. Tagging of each cDNA molecule was performed by a template-switch adaptor with 12 random nucleotides. TCRdb re-called the 5' RACE reads through MiXCR, storing one row per CDR3 protein. The sample lists hundreds of thousands of distinct CDR3 sequences; 25% to 35% were seen once. The germline CDR1 and CDR2 sequences are SGHRS and YFSETQ. This CDR3 contains 13 residues. V was trimmed by 2 bases and J by 8 bases, leaving 13 bases between them.

The receptor was derived from a woman older than 75 in good health. The sample was blood. The J gene is TRBJ1-2, the V gene TRBV5-1; D is uncertain. For the CDR3, the DNA is TGCGCCAGCAGCTTAACCCGGGTTAGCGGCTACACCTTC. Translated: CASSLTRVSGYTF.